The 13 T cell receptor beta chains presented below share a single source sample, sequenced in a study of technical replicates of blood from a few donors. Libraries were prepared by immunoSEQ multiplex PCR; TCRdb keeps only in-frame clonotypes and omits some of them. The sample holds tens of thousands of clones, roughly 98% seen once. Sequencing was done on a sample of T cells isolated from PBMCs. These receptor sequences come from a human donor in good health.

The J gene is TRBJ2-1, the V gene TRBV7-2; 9 nucleotides agree with TRBD2. Losses at the gene ends were 1 base for V and 14 bases for J; bases not matched to a gene: 12. CDR3 size: 15 residues. In germline, CDR1 is SGHTA, CDR2 FQGNSA. The CDR3 spells CASSLELAGMVSKFF. DNA for the CDR3: TGTGCCAGCAGCTTAGAACTAGCGGGTATGGTTAGCAAGTTCTTC.

The rearrangement joins TRBV11-3 to TRBJ1-1, with no clear D. CDR1 and CDR2 (germline): SGHNT, YENEEA. The CDR3 is made up of 15 amino acids. V gave up 3 bases and J gave up 1 base, with 12 bases separating them. The DNA for the CDR3 is TGTGCCAGCAGCTTGTCCTCGGGTGGGAACACTGAAGCTTTCTTT. Encoded protein: CASSLSSGGNTEAFF.

V usage is TRBV5-4 and J usage is TRBJ2-7, with TRBD1 matching over 8 bases. The CDR3 has 16 residues. J was trimmed by 3 bases and V by 4 bases; bases with no gene match: 12. Germline V lookup: CDR1 SGHNT, CDR2 YYREEE (reference sequence). The CDR3 loop reads CASSPGQGGSGYEQYF. DNA of the CDR3: TGTGCCAGCAGCCCAGGACAGGGAGGATCCGGCTACGAGCAGTACTTC.

The chain employs TRBV19 and TRBJ2-1; TRBD2 aligns across 15 bases. Germline CDR1 LNHDA, CDR2 SQIVND (reference sequence). V shed 8 bases and J 7 bases; nucleotides not matched to a gene: 9. The CDR3 is 16 residues long. The CDR3 loop reads CASQHAGTSGRNEQFF. The CDR3 DNA sequence: TGTGCCAGTCAACACGCCGGGACTAGCGGGAGGAATGAGCAGTTCTTC.

Only one count was recorded for this clone. The V and J genes are TRBV27 and TRBJ2-7, with TRBD1 as a possible D gene (6 bases). CDR1 is MNHEY, CDR2 SMNVEV, per germline (reference sequence). The CDR3 is 13 amino acids. Trimming removed 5 bases from V and 5 bases from J, with 13 bases in between. The CDR3 DNA follows: TGTGCCAGCAGTGCAACAGGGCTAGACGAGCAGTACTTC. It is translated as CASSATGLDEQYF.

This chain joins TRBV7-9 and TRBJ2-3; D possibly corresponds to TRBD2 (5 bases). Deletions cut 2 bases from V and 6 bases from J, with 12 bases between. The CDR3 covers 14 residues. Germline CDR1 SEHNR, CDR2 FQNEAQ (reference sequence). The CDR3: CASSLISGGDTQYF. The DNA for the CDR3 is TGTGCCAGCAGCTTAATTAGTGGCGGGGATACGCAGTATTTT.

This chain's CDR3 is CASSARQGTNSPLHF. In nucleotides, the CDR3 is TGTGCCAGCAGCGCCCGACAGGGTACTAATTCACCCCTCCACTTT. This sequence joins TRBV9 and TRBJ1-6, with TRBD1 matching over 7 bases. Trimming at V came to 3 bases and at J to 6 bases, leaving 6 bases not matched to a gene. CDR3 length equals 15 residues. CDR1 is SGDLS, CDR2 YYNGEE, per germline.

The CDR3 loop reads CASSVWQAYEKLFF. The DNA for the CDR3 is TGTGCCAGCAGTGTGTGGCAGGCTTATGAAAAACTGTTTTTT. The chain employs TRBV2 and TRBJ1-4; no definite D call. V was trimmed by 4 bases and J by 6 bases, leaving 12 bases between them. CDR1 is SNHLY and CDR2 is FYNNEI in the germline V gene. CDR3 length equals 14 residues.

The rearrangement uses TRBV5-8 and TRBJ2-7, with TRBD1 identical over 10 bases. The germline V gene encodes CDR1 SGHTS and CDR2 YDEGEE. With V trimmed by 1 base and J by 1 base, 5 bases remained unmatched. The CDR3 sequence is 16 residues long. The CDR3 region has the DNA TGTGCCAGCAGCTTGTATAGGACAGGGGGTTCCTACGAGCAGTACTTC. Translation gives CASSLYRTGGSYEQYF.

The CDR3 region has the DNA TGTGCCAGCAGTCAGAACAGCTACAATGAGCAGTTCTTC. Translated: CASSQNSYNEQFF. The rearrangement uses TRBV27 and TRBJ2-1; no firm D call. This CDR3 has 13 amino acids. CDR1 and CDR2 from the germline V gene are MNHEY and SMNVEV (reference sequence). Deletions cut 5 bases from V and 3 bases from J, with 8 bases between.

The V call is TRBV11-2, the J call TRBJ2-1; 8 bases match TRBD2. The junction had 5 bases not matched to a gene; V was cut back by 6 bases and J by 1 base. Per germline, CDR1 SGHAT and CDR2 FQNNGV. The CDR3 length is 15 residues. The CDR3 region is CASRSGSGSYNEQFF. The CDR3 nucleotides are TGTGCCAGCAGGAGCGGGAGTGGATCCTACAATGAGCAGTTCTTC.

The CDR3: CASSSFQGTAPGTPLHF. The CDR3 DNA follows: TGTGCCAGCAGTTCCTTTCAGGGGACGGCACCTGGGACACCCCTCCACTTT. The gene calls are TRBV27 and TRBJ1-6, with D perhaps matching TRBD1 (6 bases). The germline V gene has CDR1 MNHEY and CDR2 SMNVEV (reference sequence). CDR3 size: 17 residues. V dropped 4 bases and J dropped 11 bases, with 24 bases sitting between them.

The rearrangement joins TRBV13 to TRBJ2-2; 10 bases line up with TRBD2. This CDR3 contains 19 residues. CDR1 is PRHDT, CDR2 FYEKMQ, per germline (reference sequence). V lost 5 bases and J lost 3; bases outside the gene matches: 15. The CDR3 region is CASSPRVSGGVMDTGELFF. The DNA of the CDR3 is TGTGCCAGCAGCCCCAGGGTCAGCGGGGGGGTAATGGACACCGGGGAGCTGTTTTTT. The whole variable domain, filled in from reference TRBV13 and TRBJ2-2, reads AAGVIQSPRHLIKEKRETATLKCYPIPRHDTVYWYQQGPGQDPQFLISFYEKMQSDKGSIPDRFSAQQFSDYHSELNMSSLELGDSALYFCASSPRVSGGVMDTGELFFGEGSRLTVL.